The entry that follows covers one T cell receptor (beta chain) sequence. Its antigen target is currently unknown. Per-base qualities were not stored, and no clone one base away is much larger. The sample originates from a study of T-cell reconstitution after alpha-beta-depleted transplantation in children (dated by TCRdb to 2016 to 2017). Describing the broader study: Using TCR repertoire profiling, the study quantitatively followed how T-cell immune reconstitution unfolded in children after TCRalphabeta/CD19-depleted allogeneic hematopoietic cell transplantation.

Spanning cysteine to phenylalanine, the CDR3 consists of 12 amino acids. Solely the CDR3 DNA is kept, with 36 bases framed from the first base. The germline V gene provides CDR1 SGHRS and CDR2 YFSETQ. Trimming at the junction amounts to 2 bases on V and 5 bases on J, and the germline ends lie 7 bases apart. The treatment or condition label of this sample denotes: allogeneic hematopoietic cell transplantation with graft depleted of TCRalphabeta T cells and CD19 B cells. Transplant recipients were children who received TCRalphabeta/CD19-depleted allogeneic hematopoietic cell grafts. The protocol used for the library was PCR. The sequencing machine was an Illumina HiSeq 2500. Molecular barcoding was employed in the preparation of TCR libraries, with unique molecular identifiers being used to normalize TCRbeta repertoire quantification. TCRdb itself trimmed the public reads at Q25 with fastp, ran MiXCR and retained productive beta chains. Rows with a matching CDR3 protein are joined into one entry that keeps the most common DNA and genes. The sample yields 330,000 or so distinct CDR3 sequences; around 7.1% were counted once. Approximately 8.6% of the sample rests with the top ten.

General conclusions and limits of the study: Over the following months the frequencies of hyperexpanded clones went down, and after one year T-cell counts and TCRbeta diversity were mostly credited to newly produced T cells. In some patients, the high TCRbeta diversity seen at day 60 was put down to recipient T cells and intrathymic progenitors that had survived conditioning. Apparently early alphabetaT-cell count recovery about two months after transplant reportedly relied on only several hundred rapidly expanded clones derived from non-depleted graft cells.

The input for sequencing was peripheral blood, taken 360 days after TCRalphabeta/CD19-depleted stem cell transplant. The chain is encoded by TRBV5-1 joined to TRBJ1-2; the D segment could be TRBD1, given 6 matching bases. The source is a female patient aged 2-15 years who had a stem cell transplant for Fanconi anemia, so the T cells may come from the graft donor. CDR3 protein: CASSFTGYGYTF. DNA sequence: TGCGCCAGCAGCTTCACAGGGTATGGCTACACCTTC.